This T cell receptor (beta chain) was identified in a study of beta chain features in type 1 diabetes. Findings and limits, study-wide: Patients showed naive, central memory and Treg TCRB repertoires that appeared more similar than those of healthy donors. Since sequencing was performed on cDNA, cells with high TCR expression could be over-represented.

The junction had 8 bases not matched to a gene; V was cut back by 5 bases and J by 3 bases. The germline V gene has CDR1 MNHNY and CDR2 SVGAGI (reference sequence). This CDR3 has 15 amino acids. This clone was seen a handful of times. The antigen is not known. Post-sort purity exceeded 95% for all sorted populations. Sequencing targeted expressed TCRB transcripts, as all isolated RNA had been reverse transcribed. Here immunoSEQ multiplex PCR was the method, and the copy in TCRdb shows in-frame clones only, minus some. This repertoire shows around 190,000 clones, 10% to 15% found once; its top ten account for 0.62%.

V and J are TRBV6-6 and TRBJ2-3; 7 bases match TRBD2. The material sequenced was central memory CD4+ T cells from blood. The source is a woman aged 18-30 years in good health. The CDR3 sequence is CASSDRAGVTDTQYF. CDR3 DNA: TGTGCCAGCAGTGACCGGGCGGGAGTAACAGATACGCAGTATTTT.